This T cell receptor (beta chain) was recorded in a study of OX40 agonist ivuxolimab in advanced cancers. On the study more broadly: Ivuxolimab doses were 0.01, 0.1, 0.3, 1.5, 3 or 10 mg/kg every 2 weeks.

Assay: immunoSEQ multiplex PCR; the TCRdb copy retains only in-frame clones and omits some. This table has tens of thousands of clones, roughly nine tenths appearing once. This clone was observed once. The antigen is undetermined. V lost 5 bases and J lost 6, with 14 bases in between. Per germline, CDR1 MDHEN and CDR2 SYDVKM. The CDR3 has 13 amino acids. Overall study results and limits: In CD8+ T cells, expanded clones were on average more numerous than in CD4+. The study did not work out the antigen specificity of the expanded peripheral T cells.

The starting material was CD4+ or CD8+ T cells sorted from blood, obtained in a trial of the OX40 agonist ivuxolimab. The chain combines TRBV28 with TRBJ2-7; D is ambiguous. This receptor was identified in an adult with an advanced solid tumor such as melanoma, head and neck, liver or kidney cancer. The CDR3 DNA follows: TGTGCCAGCAGTCTAGGGCCGGGTTCCGAGCAGTACTTC. Residues: CASSLGPGSEQYF.